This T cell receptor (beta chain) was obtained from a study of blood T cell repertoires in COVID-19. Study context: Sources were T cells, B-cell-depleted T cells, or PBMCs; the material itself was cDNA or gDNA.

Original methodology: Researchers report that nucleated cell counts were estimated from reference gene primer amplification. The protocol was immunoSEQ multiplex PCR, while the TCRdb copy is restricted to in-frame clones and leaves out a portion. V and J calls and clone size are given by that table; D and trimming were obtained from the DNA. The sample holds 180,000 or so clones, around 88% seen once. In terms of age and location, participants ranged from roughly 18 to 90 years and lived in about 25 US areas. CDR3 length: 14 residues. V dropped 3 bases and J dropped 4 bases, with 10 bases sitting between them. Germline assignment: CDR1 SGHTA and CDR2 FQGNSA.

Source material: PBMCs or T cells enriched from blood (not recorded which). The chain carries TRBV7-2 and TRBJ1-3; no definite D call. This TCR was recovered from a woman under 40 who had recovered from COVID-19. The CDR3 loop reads CASSFPGTGNTIYF. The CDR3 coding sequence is TGTGCCAGCAGCTTCCCGGGTACCGGAAACACCATATATTTT.